The TCR beta chain under discussion was sequenced for a study of blood T cell repertoires in COVID-19. About the study: Sites across the United States, Italy and Spain contributed samples from acute and convalescent COVID-19.

Assay used: immunoSEQ multiplex PCR; TCRdb lists only in-frame clones, some missing. Of some 320,000 clones listed, almost 85% were seen once; the top ten hold just over 7%. The CDR3 runs 14 residues. Germline V gives CDR1 SGHRS, CDR2 YFSETQ. V was clipped by 4 bases and J by 6 bases; unmatched bases: 9. This sequence joins TRBV5-1 and TRBJ1-2, with 7 bases lining up with TRBD1. The receptor was derived from a human donor in a cohort sampled during active COVID-19. What was sequenced was peripheral blood. The CDR3 DNA sequence: TGCGCCAGCAGCCAGGGACAGCCGATCGATGGCTACACCTTC. Its translation is CASSQGQPIDGYTF.